The entry that follows covers one T cell receptor (beta chain) sequence. V shed 5 bases and J shed 4 bases, with 15 bases lying between them. Germline assignment: CDR1 SGHAT and CDR2 FQNNGV. The CDR3 sequence is 15 residues long. This record comes from a study of T cell responses to AZD1222 COVID-19 vaccine. Assay: immunoSEQ multiplex PCR; the TCRdb copy retains only in-frame clones and omits some. The data contain under 95,000 clones, roughly 85% of them singletons. The TCR originated in an adult who received the AZD1222 COVID-19 vaccine. The V call is TRBV11-2, the J call TRBJ1-3; possibly TRBD1 for D (5 bases). The sequencing used peripheral blood, collected 28 days after the second AZD1222 dose. DNA for the CDR3: TGTGCCAGCAGCCACCGAGGGGTAGCCGGAAACACCATATATTTT. Its protein product is CASSHRGVAGNTIYF.